This T cell receptor beta chain stems from a study of cytomegalovirus exposure and HLA in healthy donors (dated by TCRdb to 2017 to 2019). Context from the whole study: In an earlier analysis of 550 to 750 of the donors, 276 Gb of sequence data and some 120 million unique TCR beta sequences from 150 million to 200 million T cells were reported. An early release that covered several hundred HLA-typed donors contained around 300 gigabases of sequencing data and about 84 million unique TCR sequences. Of the approximately 370 genotyped donors, 81% were placed in the genetic ancestry cluster associated with self-reported Caucasian donors. The study was designed to test whether signatures of past pathogen exposure could be identified by cataloging public T cell receptors. Using immunosequencing, the study profiled T cell repertoires from 666 subjects and related those repertoires to cytomegalovirus serostatus. In addition to the first cohort of 666 subjects, a separate validation cohort of 130 or so different subjects was used. To predict cytomegalovirus infection status, the study brought together high-throughput TCR immunosequencing, statistical association of individual TCRs with disease status, and machine learning. A later analysis re-analyzed previously published TCR beta repertoires from 550 to 700 donors and added high-resolution HLA genotyping to study TCR occurrence patterns. In the later analysis, no new phenotypic data were used to find candidate immune exposures; instead, reliance was placed on TCR beta sequences and their occurrence across donors. An earlier analysis of approximately 580 of the donors used high-throughput TCR beta sequencing to judge whether each TCR beta V gene segment behaved as functional or pseudogenic. Donor age, sex, ethnicity and CMV serostatus were collected together with the repertoire data. A later genetic analysis used genome-wide SNP genotypes for about 55% of the 666 donors, treating that subset as a discovery cohort. All discovery cohort repertoires had been generated using a single sequencing platform. Both class I and class II loci were covered by HLA typing, at four-digit resolution. The number of typed donors differed by locus: roughly 620-630 for A, B, C, DRB1 and DQB1; some 540 for DQA1; approximately 600 for DPA1; and about 450 for DPB1. Roughly 5 DR-DQ haplotypes were handled as single units for association and clustering, since linkage in the cohort was strong. Across 300 to 500 genotyped donors of the cohort, an average of about 200,000 unique TCR beta nucleotide sequences per donor were sequenced, and roughly a sixth of those sequences were non-productive. Study-level results and caveats: A further reported finding was that TCR beta sequences accurately predicted the HLA-A and HLA-B alleles for most subjects in the first cohort. Strong co-occurrence of HLA alleles, especially DR and DQ, made assigning TCR associations to individual alleles difficult. An earlier analysis of around 600 of the donors showed that most TCR beta V segments appeared in productive rearrangements either about 87% or about 30% of the time, which broadly matched IMGT annotations. In the study, 150 to 200 TCR beta chains were listed as associated with cytomegalovirus. Specific HLA alleles were associated with 16,951 TCR beta sequences at a false discovery rate of 0.05 in a later analysis. Correlated functional status among segregating V segments might reflect linkage disequilibrium, but an unknown experimental factor could not be ruled out. In a later analysis, the rate of TCR association differed among HLA loci, with DRB1 alleles having the most associated TCRs and HLA-C alleles having the fewest. According to a later analysis, parvovirus B19, influenza, CMV and Epstein-Barr virus appeared linked to several top co-occurrence clusters. Cytomegalovirus status was reported to be diagnosed by the classifier with high specificity and sensitivity in both the original and validation cohorts. Roughly uniform sequencing depth across donors was assumed in presence/absence analyses, although this assumption may not hold. Some IMGT-functional V segments, including TRBV6-2 and TRBV6-3, could not be told apart with the 87-base-pair reads, so those segments were excluded. HLA typing was unavailable for some donors at each locus, so association tests used only the typed subset. A later analysis found that most CMV-associated TCR beta chains appeared HLA-restricted, with HLA associations seemingly driven largely by CMV exposure. Three of the identified cytomegalovirus-associated TCR beta chains were confirmed in vitro to be specific for cytomegalovirus antigens. Most TCR sequences were seen in very few donors, while some public TCRs were found in many individuals. This cohort had only TCR beta chains sequenced, and the lack of alpha or paired-chain data limited which features could be detected. Compared with the roughly 700-donor mean, donors in an Asian-associated ancestry cluster had fewer N-insertions in productive TCRs, according to a later genetic analysis. Because counts were too low, seventeen rarely observed V segments, including chromosome 9 orphons, were left out of the earlier analysis of some 600 of the donors. An association between a missense DCLRE1C variant and V-gene and J-gene trimming of TCR beta chains was found in a later genetic analysis and replicated in an independent cohort. The sequencing pipeline was judged likely to have produced a cluster of highly shared sequence variants as a technical artifact. The only immune exposure information available for the cohort was CMV serostatus. In a later analysis, HLA-associated TCR beta chains showed more clonal expansion and lower generation probabilities than non-associated chains that were equally common. The authors suggested that the approach could potentially be generalized to other disease states and immunological phenotypes.

The CDR3 covers 12 residues, taking in both the cysteine and the phenylalanine. Just the 36-base CDR3 DNA is kept, in frame starting at base 1. The germline V gene (reference sequence) sets CDR1 to GTSNPN and CDR2 to SVGIG. Trimming removed 3 bases from V and 10 bases from J, leaving 15 bases between the germline ends. The cohort was made up of approximately 670 healthy bone marrow donors. All cohort members were sampled while nominally healthy, although unrecorded immune exposures were likely present. CMV serostatus was recorded as positive for 289 and negative for about half of the 666 cohort members, whereas no CMV serostatus was recorded for the donor in question. Each donor provided a peripheral blood sample, and peripheral blood mononuclear cells were used for TCR beta sequencing. The Qiagen DNeasy Blood Extraction Kit was used to extract genomic DNA from the blood cell samples. To prepare the library, the immunoSEQ multiplex PCR assay was applied. For the multiplex PCR, a mixture combining 60 forward primers for TCR Vbeta segments and 13 reverse primers for TCR Jbeta segments was used. The CDR3 region of rearranged TCR beta genes was amplified from genomic DNA by a multiplex PCR assay. Amplified TCR beta libraries were sequenced as 87-base-pair reads on the Illumina HiSeq System. Per the source publication's procedure: Across the 670 or so repertoires, a later analysis counted roughly 84 million unique TCR beta chains, around 10 million of which were shared by at least two donors. To remove PCR and sequencing errors, raw reads were error-corrected and collapsed into unique sequences using a nearest-neighbor algorithm that merged closely related sequences. To assign V, D and J gene segments, CDR3 sequences were aligned to IMGT reference sequences. For a sequence to be retained, a match of at least six nucleotides was required to both a V gene segment and a J gene segment. A rearrangement counted as productive if the CDR3 had no stop codons and remained in frame with V and J, and every other rearrangement counted as non-productive. Following IMGT convention, CDR3 was defined as the stretch from the second conserved V-encoded cysteine up to the conserved J-encoded phenylalanine. In an earlier analysis of approximately 500 of the donors, sequences lacking an unambiguous match to a single V gene segment were excluded. An earlier analysis of some 610 of the donors called V segments functional above 56.7% productive rearrangements and segregating when the between-donor standard deviation exceeded 5%. A statistical classification framework was built for diagnosing cytomegalovirus status from the catalog of TCR beta chain sequences. A later analysis assigned V and J genes by comparing TCR nucleotide sequences with IMGT/GENE-DB human TR gene sequences. In a later analysis, CDR3 sequences and most-parsimonious VDJ recombination scenarios were assigned using the TCRdist pipeline. In a later analysis, every TCR beta chain was defined by the combination of its CDR3 amino acid sequence and its V-gene family, and reads without a unique V-gene family were dropped. In a later analysis, around 600 highly shared, low-generation-probability nucleotide sequences were removed to address suspected cross-contamination and a sequencing artifact. A later analysis calculated a clonal expansion index for each public chain from normalized within-repertoire ranks of inferred template counts. A later analysis computed generation probabilities with a VDJ recombination model fitted to out-of-frame rearrangements, and checked the results against IGoR. In a later analysis, TCR-TCR, TCR-HLA and TCR-CMV co-occurrence was scored with hypergeometric tests, and a repertoire-size bias correction was applied to TCR pairs. In a later analysis, false discovery rates were estimated by permuting HLA or CMV assignments 20 times. In a later analysis, co-occurring TCRs were grouped using DBSCAN, and TCRdist sequence similarity was added for clustering within HLA-allele-positive subsets. Repertoires with fewer than 30,000 or more than 120,000 public chains, plus five repertoires with anomalous nucleotide sharing, were excluded from co-occurrence clustering. Here the immuneACCESS table is served through TCRdb, limited to in-frame sequences with V and J called. Missing clones are a known gap in these copies; in checked studies unresolved V genes cover under half, and the rest lacks a known reason. D and trimming come from the DNA, and the V and J calls and clone size come from that table. The sample profile shows about 150,000 clones; about 76% of them were found once. Of the sample, roughly 3.4% is held by the ten largest clones.

Only a few counts were recorded for this clone. Its specific antigen is unknown. There are no base qualities to consult, and no much larger clone falls within one base. The source is a human donor in good health. The V and J genes are TRBV30 and TRBJ1-2, with a tentative D gene TRBD1 over 6 matching bases. The sample comprised PBMCs. The CDR3 loop reads CAWRGLAGAYTF. In nucleotides, the sequence is TGTGCCTGGAGGGGCTTGGCAGGGGCCTACACCTTC.